This T cell receptor beta chain was sequenced in a study of response to subunit inactivated influenza vaccine. TCRdb called the RT-PCR reads again in MiXCR, with one record for every CDR3 protein. This sample yields under 550,000 distinct CDR3 sequences, of which roughly 7.6% are seen a single time; around 13% belongs to the top ten. Germline lookup yields CDR1 KGHSH and CDR2 LQKENI. The V end lost 3 bases, the J end lost 2 bases, and 7 bases lay between the germline ends. This CDR3 region has 13 residues. This sample comprised PBMCs from blood, obtained around 2 years after vaccination. This receptor was taken from a man between 50 and 75 years old who received an inactivated influenza vaccine. The V and J genes are TRBV18 and TRBJ2-5; D unclear. Here the CDR3 DNA reads TGTGCCAGCTCACCCTACAAACAAGAGACCCAGTACTTC. Residues: CASSPYKQETQYF. The full variable domain, with the rest looked up from reference TRBV18 and TRBJ2-5, is NAGVMQNPRHLVRRRGQEARLRCSPMKGHSHVYWYRQLPEEGLKFMVYLQKENIIDESGMPKERFSAEFPKEGPSILRIQQVVRGDSAAYFCASSPYKQETQYFGPGTRLLVL.